This record looks at one T cell receptor beta chain sequence and its context. As yet, its antigen is unknown. The data are from a study of vaccination effects on CD4 cells after COVID-19. CD4+ T cells were isolated after around 10 days of culture. Clones were read by immunoSEQ multiplex PCR, and TCRdb kept only the in-frame ones, dropping some. The table lists 50,000 to 60,000 clones, over 60% of them singletons. V shed 2 bases and J shed 5 bases, with 12 bases lying between them. This CDR3 is 14 amino acids long. CDR1 is SNHLY, CDR2 FYNNEI, per germline. This clonotype was obtained from a human donor who received a COVID-19 vaccine. Sequences were derived from CD4+ T cells from PBMCs cultured without peptide, sampled before COVID-19 vaccination. This chain links TRBV2 with TRBJ2-5, with D possibly TRBD2 on 6 matching bases. As DNA, the CDR3 is TGTGCCAGCAGTGAAAATCCAGGGAGGGAGACCCAGTACTTC. Its translation: CASSENPGRETQYF. Complete variable domain (other parts from reference TRBV2 and TRBJ2-5): EPEVTQTPSHQVTQMGQEVILRCVPISNHLYFYWYRQILGQKVEFLVSFYNNEISEKSEIFDDQFSVERPDGSNFTLKIRSTKLEDSAMYFCASSENPGRETQYFGPGTRLLVL.